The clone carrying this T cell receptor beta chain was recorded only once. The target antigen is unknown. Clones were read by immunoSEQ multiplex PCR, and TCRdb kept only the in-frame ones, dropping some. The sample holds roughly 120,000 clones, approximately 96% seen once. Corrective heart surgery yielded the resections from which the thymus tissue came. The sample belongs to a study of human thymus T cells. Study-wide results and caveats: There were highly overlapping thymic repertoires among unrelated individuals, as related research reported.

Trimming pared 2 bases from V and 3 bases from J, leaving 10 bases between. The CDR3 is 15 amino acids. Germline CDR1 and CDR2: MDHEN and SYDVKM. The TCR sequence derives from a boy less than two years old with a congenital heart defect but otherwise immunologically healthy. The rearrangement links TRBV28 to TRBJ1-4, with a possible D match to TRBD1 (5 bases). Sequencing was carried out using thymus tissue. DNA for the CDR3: TGTGCCAGCAGTTTAGGGCAGGGCCCTAATGAAAAACTGTTTTTT. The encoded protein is CASSLGQGPNEKLFF.